This T cell receptor beta chain appears in the sequencing data of a study of blood T cell repertoires in COVID-19. Study in general: The samples span acute and convalescent COVID-19 from the United States, Italy and Spain. PBMCs, B-cell-depleted T cells, or T cells provided the cDNA or gDNA that made up the material.

In the authors' workflow: By means of reference gene primer amplification, nucleated cell counts were estimated. The protocol was immunoSEQ multiplex PCR, while the TCRdb copy is restricted to in-frame clones and leaves out a portion. V, J and clone size derive from that table, while D and trimming were established from the DNA sequence. The sample includes some 90,000 clones, 80% seen only once; the top ten take under 13%. Germline V gene data show CDR1 as SNHLY and CDR2 as FYNNEI. CDR3 length: 13 residues. V lost 7 bases and J lost 4, with 13 bases in between. The clonotype was recovered from a woman in her sixties or seventies with acute or convalescent COVID-19. The sequenced sample consisted of peripheral blood. The chain employs TRBV2 and TRBJ1-2, with no clear D. Here the CDR3 reads CASTYGVFYGYTF. In DNA, the CDR3 is TGTGCCAGCACGTACGGGGTGTTCTATGGCTACACCTTC. Filled out from reference TRBV2 and TRBJ1-2, the complete variable domain reads EPEVTQTPSHQVTQMGQEVILRCVPISNHLYFYWYRQILGQKVEFLVSFYNNEISEKSEIFDDQFSVERPDGSNFTLKIRSTKLEDSAMYFCASTYGVFYGYTFGSGTRLTVV.